The clone carrying this T cell receptor beta chain was seen a handful of times. Trimming removed 4 bases from V and 3 bases from J; junction bases left unmatched: 13. CDR1 is SGHDT and CDR2 is YYEEEE in the germline V gene. The CDR3 length is 18 residues. This record comes from a study of blood T cell repertoires in COVID-19. Study-wide background: COVID-19 samples from acute and convalescent phases originated in the United States, Italy and Spain. T cells, B-cell-depleted T cells, or PBMCs provided the cDNA or gDNA that served as material.

In the authors' methods: Quantification of nucleated cells was approximated via reference gene primer amplification. The table came from immunoSEQ multiplex PCR; TCRdb's copy has only in-frame clones and leaves some out. Clonal size and the V and J genes are those of that table, whereas D and trimming came from the DNA. Of some 250,000 clones detected, 85% to 90% appear once; the ten largest clones hold 7.1%. Input material: peripheral blood. The rearrangement joins TRBV5-6 to TRBJ1-4, with 9 bases lining up with TRBD1. This TCR was recovered from a woman in her 70s with active or convalescent COVID-19. The CDR3 sequence: CASSVYGTGRLPNEKLFF. In DNA, the CDR3 is TGTGCCAGCAGCGTTTACGGGACAGGGCGCCTACCTAATGAAAAACTGTTTTTT.